The next 22 T cell receptor beta chains were all read from a single sample in a study of cytomegalovirus exposure and HLA in healthy donors. The PCR ran on 60 Vbeta and 13 Jbeta primers. Produced via immunoSEQ multiplex PCR; TCRdb's table is partial and in-frame only. The data show roughly 100,000 clones, with approximately 71% seen just once and more than 2% held by the top ten. Sequenced: PBMCs. The receptors stem from a man between 35 and 55 years old in good health and CMV-seronegative.

This chain links TRBV5-1 with TRBJ1-1; 11 bases map to TRBD1. The CDR3 is made up of 14 amino acids. The germline V gene has CDR1 SGHRS and CDR2 YFSETQ. With V trimmed by 4 bases and J by 4 bases, 3 bases remained unmatched. In DNA, the CDR3 is TGCGCCAGCAGCGAGGGGACAGGGGGCACTGAAGCTTTCTTT. It is translated as CASSEGTGGTEAFF. Full variable domain (outside the CDR3, taken from reference TRBV5-1 and TRBJ1-1): KAGVTQTPRYLIKTRGQQVTLSCSPISGHRSVSWYQQTPGQGLQFLFEYFSETQRNKGNFPGRFSGRQFSNSRSEMNVSTLELGDSALYLCASSEGTGGTEAFFGQGTRLTVV.

This chain uses TRBV9 with TRBJ2-3, with 7 nucleotides matching TRBD2. The CDR3 sequence is 20 residues long. The germline CDR1 and CDR2 sequences are SGDLS and YYNGEE. Trimming removed 0 bases from V and 0 bases from J; junction bases left unmatched: 16. The CDR3, as DNA: TGTGCCAGCAGCGTAGCCACAGCAAGCGGGGAGTCGTCTAGCACAGATACGCAGTATTTT. This encodes CASSVATASGESSSTDTQYF.

This rearrangement joins TRBV2 to TRBJ2-3, with 10 bases matching TRBD2. The CDR3 has 15 amino acids. Germline values: CDR1 SNHLY, CDR2 FYNNEI. V shed 6 bases, J shed 2 bases, and the junction held 5 bases outside the gene matches. CDR3 region: CASRRLAGPTDTQYF. CDR3 DNA: TGTGCCAGCAGAAGACTAGCGGGCCCCACAGATACGCAGTATTTT. The full variable domain, in which reference TRBV2 and TRBJ2-3 provide the parts outside the CDR3, is EPEVTQTPSHQVTQMGQEVILRCVPISNHLYFYWYRQILGQKVEFLVSFYNNEISEKSEIFDDQFSVERPDGSNFTLKIRSTKLEDSAMYFCASRRLAGPTDTQYFGPGTRLTVL.

This chain uses TRBV19 with TRBJ2-1, with D tentatively TRBD1 (6 bases). From germline, CDR1 is LNHDA and CDR2 SQIVND (reference sequence). Trimming cost V 6 bases and J 4 bases, with 16 bases left between them. The CDR3 runs to 15 residues. Here the CDR3 reads CASRRASQGYNEQFF. CDR3 sequence (DNA): TGTGCCAGTAGACGAGCGTCACAGGGTTACAATGAGCAGTTCTTC.

The chain combines TRBV10-3 with TRBJ2-1; 14 nucleotides agree with TRBD2. J was trimmed by 6 bases and V by 2 bases; bases with no gene match: 3. Germline V lookup: CDR1 ENHRY, CDR2 SYGVKD. The CDR3 sequence is 16 residues long. CDR3 region: CAISEPGLAGGNEQFF. Here the CDR3 DNA reads TGTGCCATCAGTGAGCCCGGACTAGCGGGGGGCAATGAGCAGTTCTTC.

The chain combines TRBV2 with TRBJ1-4; D is perhaps TRBD1 (6 bases). This CDR3 is 15 amino acids long. The germline CDR1 and CDR2 sequences are SNHLY and FYNNEI. Trimming removed 5 bases from V and 1 base from J, with 11 bases in between. The CDR3 protein is CASSWVQGTNEKLFF. As DNA, the CDR3 is TGTGCCAGCAGTTGGGTACAGGGAACTAATGAAAAACTGTTTTTT.

The V gene is TRBV2, the J gene TRBJ2-2, with D perhaps TRBD2 (6 bases). V lost 7 bases and J 1 base, leaving 13 bases between the germline ends. The CDR3 is 15 residues long. The V gene's germline CDR1 is SNHLY and CDR2 FYNNEI. The DNA of the CDR3 is TGTGCCAGCAACTTGGGGACTTTGAACACCGGGGAGCTGTTTTTT. Translating gives CASNLGTLNTGELFF. Combining the CDR3 with reference TRBV2 and TRBJ2-2 gives the whole variable domain EPEVTQTPSHQVTQMGQEVILRCVPISNHLYFYWYRQILGQKVEFLVSFYNNEISEKSEIFDDQFSVERPDGSNFTLKIRSTKLEDSAMYFCASNLGTLNTGELFFGEGSRLTVL.

The chain couples TRBV15 to TRBJ1-5; 8 bases are shared with TRBD1. Germline CDR1 LNHNV, CDR2 YYDKDF (reference sequence). The length of the CDR3 is 15 residues. V trimming: 3 bases; J trimming: 7 bases; junction bases outside the gene matches: 8. The CDR3 coding sequence is TGTGCCACCAGCAGCGGACAGGGAATAGGACAGCCCCAGCATTTT. It yields the protein CATSSGQGIGQPQHF.

Only one count was recorded for this clone. The chain employs TRBV18 and TRBJ2-2; maybe TRBD1 (5 bases). This CDR3 comprises 16 residues. The germline V gene encodes CDR1 KGHSH and CDR2 LQKENI. V was pared by 3 bases and J by 4 bases, with 15 bases between. The CDR3, as DNA: TGTGCCAGCTCACCCCCCGGCAGGGCAATCACCGGGGAGCTGTTTTTT. Amino acid sequence: CASSPPGRAITGELFF.

This clone appeared a single time. The V gene is TRBV19, the J gene TRBJ1-2, with 12 bases aligning to TRBD1. After removal of 5 bases from V and 8 bases from J, the junction contained 9 bases not matched to a gene. Germline V lookup: CDR1 LNHDA, CDR2 SQIVND (reference sequence). The CDR3 covers 15 residues. The DNA for the CDR3 is TGTGCCAGTAGTGATCCGGGACAGGGGGCTGAAGGCTACACCTTC. It is translated as CASSDPGQGAEGYTF.

The V call is TRBV6-1, the J call TRBJ1-5, with 7 bases aligning to TRBD1. V dropped 4 bases and J dropped 3; count of bases not matched to a gene: 6. Germline CDR1 MNHNS, CDR2 SASEGT. This CDR3 contains 15 residues. As DNA, the CDR3 is TGTGCCAGCAGTGCTACGACAGGGATCAATCAGCCCCAGCATTTT. It translates to CASSATTGINQPQHF.

The chain employs TRBV7-2 and TRBJ2-5; D is ambiguous. V lost 5 bases, J lost 2 bases, and 9 bases lay in between. Germline CDR1 is SGHTA and CDR2 is FQGNSA. The CDR3 has 13 amino acids. For the CDR3, the DNA is TGTGCCAGCAGCCTGAACAAACAAGAGACCCAGTACTTC. Encoded protein: CASSLNKQETQYF.

The CDR3 reads CASRETGLGYGYTF. DNA for the CDR3: TGCGCCAGCAGAGAGACAGGGCTGGGCTATGGCTACACCTTC. The rearrangement uses TRBV5-1 and TRBJ1-2, with 7 bases aligning to TRBD1. The junction had 8 bases not matched to a gene; V was cut back by 5 bases and J by 4 bases. Germline CDR1 is SGHRS and CDR2 is YFSETQ. The CDR3 contains 14 residues.

V gene TRBV5-6 combines with J gene TRBJ2-7, with 11 bases aligning to TRBD2. Germline CDR1 reads SGHDT; CDR2 reads YYEEEE. This CDR3 comprises 16 residues. V lost 1 base, J lost 3 bases, and 6 bases stayed unmatched. DNA of the CDR3: TGTGCCAGCAGCTTGTATGGGACTAGCGGTAACTACGAGCAGTACTTC. Amino acids: CASSLYGTSGNYEQYF.

CDR3 bases: TGCGCCAGCTCGCTTGGGACAGGGCGTGATACGCAGTATTTT. It encodes CASSLGTGRDTQYF. This chain joins TRBV5-1 and TRBJ2-3, with TRBD1 identical over 9 bases. Germline CDR1 is SGHRS and CDR2 is YFSETQ. V trimming: 7 bases; J trimming: 6 bases; junction bases outside the gene matches: 9. The CDR3 has 14 residues.

This chain joins TRBV6-6 and TRBJ2-1, with TRBD2 matching 11 bases. The trim removed 5 bases at V and 5 bases at J, leaving 5 bases unmatched. Per the germline V gene, CDR1 is MNHNY and CDR2 is SVGAGI (reference sequence). The CDR3 totals 15 residues. CDR3 nucleotides: TGTGCCAGCAGTCTACTAGCGGGGGCCAACAATGAGCAGTTCTTC. This encodes CASSLLAGANNEQFF.

This chain uses TRBV5-1 with TRBJ1-2; TRBD1 is a possible D gene (5 bases). The germline gives CDR1 SGHRS, CDR2 YFSETQ. V was cut by 5 bases and J by 2 bases, with 7 bases left in between. The CDR3 runs 12 residues. CDR3 region: CASRKGNYGYTF. In DNA, the CDR3 is TGCGCCAGCAGGAAGGGGAACTATGGCTACACCTTC.

This clone was seen only once. The chain uses TRBV6-5 and TRBJ1-2; D is unclear. The V gene's germline CDR1 is MNHEY and CDR2 SVGAGI. V shed 4 bases and J shed 0 bases, with 9 bases lying between them. This CDR3 region has 14 residues. Here the CDR3 reads CASSSLAANYGYTF. CDR3 DNA sequence: TGTGCCAGCAGTTCTCTTGCGGCTAACTATGGCTACACCTTC.

The chain is built from TRBV27 and TRBJ1-1, with D possibly being TRBD1 (6 bases). V dropped 8 bases and J dropped 0 bases, with 16 bases sitting between them. The CDR3 consists of 15 residues. Germline V gene lookup returns CDR1 MNHEY and CDR2 SMNVEV (reference sequence). CDR3 residues: CASLFRDTMNTEAFF. CDR3 nucleotide sequence: TGTGCCAGCCTCTTTAGGGACACCATGAACACTGAAGCTTTCTTT.

This rearrangement joins TRBV14 to TRBJ2-7; the D gene is possibly TRBD1 (5 bases). The ends were cut back, 0 bases at V and 2 bases at J, with 17 bases in the middle. Germline V gives CDR1 SGHDN, CDR2 FVKESK. CDR3 size: 17 residues. The CDR3 DNA follows: TGTGCCAGCAGCCAAGATCGTTCGACAGCGATACCCTACGAGCAGTACTTC. Amino acid sequence: CASSQDRSTAIPYEQYF.

The chain carries TRBV4-2 and TRBJ1-2; possible D gene TRBD1, 6 bases. Germline CDR1 reads LGHNA; CDR2 reads YNFKEQ. V gave up 1 base and J gave up 6 bases, with 12 bases separating them. CDR3 length: 14 amino acids. DNA for the CDR3: TGTGCCAGCAGCCAAGTTTCGGGACAAAATGGCTACACCTTC. Its translation is CASSQVSGQNGYTF.

This clone was observed a handful of times. The chain recombines TRBV10-2 with TRBJ2-5; D not certain. CDR3 length: 11 residues. Trimming left V 6 bases short and J 2 bases short, with 4 bases between. Germline V gives CDR1 WSHSY, CDR2 SAAADI. The CDR3 DNA is TGCGCCAGCAGCACTCAAGAGACCCAGTACTTC. It codes for CASSTQETQYF.